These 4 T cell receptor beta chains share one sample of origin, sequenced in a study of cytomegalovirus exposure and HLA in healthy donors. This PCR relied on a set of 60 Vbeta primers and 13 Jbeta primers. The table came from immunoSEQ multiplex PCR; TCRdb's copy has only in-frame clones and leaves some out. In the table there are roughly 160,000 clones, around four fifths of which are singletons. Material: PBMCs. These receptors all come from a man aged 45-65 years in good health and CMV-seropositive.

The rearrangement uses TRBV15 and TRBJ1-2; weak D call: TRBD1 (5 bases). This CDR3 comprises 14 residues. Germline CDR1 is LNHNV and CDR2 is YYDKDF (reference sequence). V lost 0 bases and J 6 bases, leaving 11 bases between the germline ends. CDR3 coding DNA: TGTGCCACCAGCAGAGATCCTCAGGGTCATGGCTACACCTTC. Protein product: CATSRDPQGHGYTF.

In DNA, the CDR3 is TGTGCCAGCAGTTTATACGGACTAGCGGGCAGCTCCTACGAGCAGTACTTC. It specifies CASSLYGLAGSSYEQYF. The chain is built from TRBV28 and TRBJ2-7; 11 positions agree with TRBD2. The junction had 5 bases not matched to a gene; V was cut back by 1 base and J by 0 bases. The CDR3 extends over 17 amino acids. The germline CDR1 and CDR2 sequences are MDHEN and SYDVKM.

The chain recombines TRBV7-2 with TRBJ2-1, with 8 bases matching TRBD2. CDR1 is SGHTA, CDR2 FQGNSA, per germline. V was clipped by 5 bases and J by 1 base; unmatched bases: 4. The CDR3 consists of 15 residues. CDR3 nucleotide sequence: TGTGCCAGCAGCCGCGGGGGGCCTTCCTACAATGAGCAGTTCTTC. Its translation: CASSRGGPSYNEQFF. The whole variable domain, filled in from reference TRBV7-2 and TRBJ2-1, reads GAGVSQSPSNKVTEKGKDVELRCDPISGHTALYWYRQSLGQGLEFLIYFQGNSAPDKSGLPSDRFSAERTGGSVSTLTIQRTQQEDSAVYLCASSRGGPSYNEQFFGPGTRLTVL.

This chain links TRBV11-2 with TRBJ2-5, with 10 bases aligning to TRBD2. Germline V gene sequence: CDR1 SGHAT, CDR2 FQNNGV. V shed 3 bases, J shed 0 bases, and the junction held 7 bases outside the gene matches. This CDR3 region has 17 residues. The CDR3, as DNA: TGTGCCAGCAGCTTCCCCCTAGCGGGGGTAAACCAAGAGACCCAGTACTTC. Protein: CASSFPLAGVNQETQYF.